A single sample gave rise to the 3 T cell receptor beta chains below, sequenced in a study of immune evolution from preneoplasia to lung adenocarcinoma. Repertoires were generated with immunoSEQ multiplex PCR, while TCRdb's copy carries only in-frame clones and drops some. The sample holds around 6,000 clones; over 60% are singletons and the top ten take about 2.9%. Sequenced input: FFPE minimally invasive lung adenocarcinoma tissue. The source of these receptors is a person aged 55-80 years with lung adenocarcinoma.

A few counts support this clone. This chain connects TRBV7-9 to TRBJ2-4; TRBD1 might be the D (5 bases). This CDR3 has 16 amino acids. Germline assignment: CDR1 SEHNR and CDR2 FQNEAQ (reference sequence). The V end was cut by 1 base, the J end by 3 bases, with 13 bases between. CDR3 DNA: TGTGCCAGCAGCTTAGACGTCTCAGGGATCAAAAACATTCAGTACTTC. Its protein is CASSLDVSGIKNIQYF.

The V call is TRBV15, the J call TRBJ2-7; TRBD2 matches at 10 bases. CDR3 size: 18 residues. Germline loops: CDR1 LNHNV, CDR2 YYDKDF (reference sequence). Losses at the gene ends were 1 base for V and 7 bases for J; bases not matched to a gene: 16. The CDR3 reads CATSRGPLGVAGGREQYF. The CDR3 DNA follows: TGTGCCACCAGCAGAGGCCCCCTGGGAGTAGCGGGAGGAAGAGAGCAGTACTTC.

In the case of this clone: At one end, the junction sequence differs from germline, possibly due to a read error. The gene calls are TRBV18 and TRBJ2-7; D gene unclear. This CDR3 has 13 amino acids. Germline V gene data show CDR1 as KGHSH and CDR2 as LQKENI. CDR3 region: CASSPGSGAEQYF. The DNA of the CDR3 is TGTGCCAGCTCACCAGGATCAGGAGCCGAGCAATACTTC.